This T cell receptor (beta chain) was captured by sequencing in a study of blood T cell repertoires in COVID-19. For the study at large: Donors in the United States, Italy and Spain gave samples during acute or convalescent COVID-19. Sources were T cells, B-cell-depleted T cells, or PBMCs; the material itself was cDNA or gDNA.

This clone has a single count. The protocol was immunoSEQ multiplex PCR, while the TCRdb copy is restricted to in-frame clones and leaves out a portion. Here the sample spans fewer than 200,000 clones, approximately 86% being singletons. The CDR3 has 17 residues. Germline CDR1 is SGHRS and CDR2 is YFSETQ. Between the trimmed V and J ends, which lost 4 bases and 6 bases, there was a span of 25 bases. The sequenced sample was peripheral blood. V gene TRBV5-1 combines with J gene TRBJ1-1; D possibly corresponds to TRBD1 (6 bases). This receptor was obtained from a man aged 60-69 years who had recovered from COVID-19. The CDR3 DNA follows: TGCGCCAGCAGCCGGGCAGGGGCCCCAGACCACGCCGCTGAAGCTTTCTTT. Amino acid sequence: CASSRAGAPDHAAEAFF.